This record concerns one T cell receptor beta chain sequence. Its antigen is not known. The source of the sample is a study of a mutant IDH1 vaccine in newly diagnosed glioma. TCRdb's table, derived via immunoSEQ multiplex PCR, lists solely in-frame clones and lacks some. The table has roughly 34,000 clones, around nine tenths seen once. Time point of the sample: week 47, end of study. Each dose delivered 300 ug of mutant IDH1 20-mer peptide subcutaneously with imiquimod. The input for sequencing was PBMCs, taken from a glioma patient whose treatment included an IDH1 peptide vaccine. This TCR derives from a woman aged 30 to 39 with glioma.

The CDR3 region is CASSAGRSSYEQYF. CDR3 coding DNA: TGTGCCAGTAGTGCAGGGCGAAGCTCCTACGAGCAGTACTTC. V usage is TRBV19 and J usage is TRBJ2-7, with a weak D call TRBD1 (5 bases). V lost 5 bases and J lost 0, with 11 bases in between. In germline, CDR1 is LNHDA, CDR2 SQIVND (reference sequence). The CDR3 contains 14 residues.